One and the same sample provided the 11 T cell receptor beta chains below, sequenced in a study of T-cell reconstitution after alpha-beta-depleted transplantation in children. As it was prepared, the TCRbeta library received unique molecular identifiers. TCRdb fed the PCR reads into MiXCR, producing one record per CDR3 protein. The sample has 200,000 to 250,000 distinct CDR3 sequences, around 8.4% seen once; the top ten hold roughly 36%. Here the sequenced sample was PBMCs, mostly from graft donor cells, taken 360 days after TCRalphabeta/CD19-depleted stem cell transplant. Every receptor here comes from a male patient between 2 and 15 years old who had a stem cell transplant for acute myeloid leukemia, so the T cells may come from the graft donor.

This clonotype showed up just a few times. The chain employs TRBV12-3 or TRBV12-4 and TRBJ1-2; 9 bases map to TRBD1. There are 17 residues in the CDR3. The junction had 12 bases not matched to a gene; V was cut back by 5 bases and J by 2 bases. This CDR3 reads CASSPRDRAPVNYGYTF. CDR3 in DNA: TGTGCCAGCAGTCCCCGGGACAGGGCACCTGTAAACTATGGCTACACCTTC.

V usage is TRBV12-3 or TRBV12-4 and J usage is TRBJ2-7; 8 bases agree with TRBD1. The CDR3 has 12 amino acids. Germline trimming cut 2 bases from V and 8 bases from J; bases unmatched to any gene: 2. This CDR3 is CASSLQGAKQYV. The CDR3 DNA sequence: TGTGCCAGCAGTTTACAGGGGGCAAAGCAGTACGTC.

This clonotype occurred a few times. The V gene is TRBV11-2, the J gene TRBJ1-1; the D gene is possibly TRBD1 (5 bases). Trimming took off 0 bases at V and 5 bases at J, with 10 bases between the two ends. Germline CDR1 is SGHAT and CDR2 is FQNNGV. The length of the CDR3 is 14 residues. Here the CDR3 reads CASSLDGEGTEAFF. CDR3 coding DNA: TGTGCCAGCAGCTTAGATGGGGAGGGGACTGAAGCTTTCTTT.

There are a few counts of this clonotype. V gene TRBV7-2 combines with J gene TRBJ1-2; tentative D call: TRBD1 (5 bases). The CDR3 extends over 13 amino acids. Germline V CDR1 and CDR2: SGHTA, FQGNSA. V lost 2 bases and J 6 bases, leaving 10 bases between the germline ends. The DNA of the CDR3 is TGTGCCAGCAGCTTAATTTTCAGGGATGGCTACACCTTC. It is translated as CASSLIFRDGYTF.

The chain couples TRBV10-3 to TRBJ2-7; tentative D call: TRBD1 (9 bases). The CDR3 consists of 21 residues. V lost 6 bases and J 5 bases, leaving 38 bases between the germline ends. Germline loops: CDR1 ENHRY, CDR2 SYGVKD. This CDR3 is CAISGRGNRGLVGRREDEQYF. As DNA, the CDR3 is TGTGCCATCAGCGGACGGGGCAACAGGGGGCTGGTCGGGAGGCGGGAGGACGAGCAGTACTTC.

The table lists this clonotype with a few counts. The chain carries TRBV28 and TRBJ2-1; D perhaps matches TRBD2 (7 bases). There are 17 residues in the CDR3. Germline loops: CDR1 MDHEN, CDR2 SYDVKM. The V and J ends lost 4 bases and 2 bases respectively, with 18 bases between them. The CDR3 here is CASSSFWEGGAYNEQFF. The CDR3 region has the DNA TGTGCCAGCAGTTCCTTCTGGGAGGGGGGGGCCTACAATGAGCAGTTCTTC.

Only a few counts were recorded for this clonotype. This chain joins TRBV29-1 and TRBJ2-2; possible D gene TRBD2, 8 bases. Between the trimmed V and J ends, which lost 4 bases and 5 bases, there was a span of 14 bases. The CDR3 contains 14 residues. Germline V CDR1 and CDR2: SQVTM, ANQGSEA. The chain's CDR3 is CSVAGRGQTGELFF. The CDR3 region has the DNA TGCAGCGTTGCCGGGAGGGGGCAAACCGGGGAGCTGTTTTTT.

This clonotype was counted only a few times. The V gene is TRBV5-1, the J gene TRBJ1-2; TRBD1 aligns across 8 bases. CDR1 and CDR2 from the germline V gene are SGHRS and YFSETQ. The V segment lost 4 bases and the J segment 8 bases; nucleotides outside the gene matches: 13. The CDR3 extends over 15 amino acids. The CDR3 sequence: CASSVGQGYLGGYTF. The CDR3 DNA reads as TGCGCCAGCAGCGTAGGACAGGGCTATTTGGGCGGCTACACCTTC.

This clonotype has a count of ten or more. J is TRBJ2-5 and V is TRBV10-3; possible D gene TRBD1, 6 bases. V dropped 4 bases and J dropped 1 base, with 10 bases sitting between them. The germline gives CDR1 ENHRY, CDR2 SYGVKD. This CDR3 is built from 14 residues. The DNA of the CDR3 is TGTGCCATCAGTGTAGGCAGGGGCCAAGAGACCCAGTACTTC. It codes for CAISVGRGQETQYF.

This clonotype showed up many times. The genes are TRBV7-2 and TRBJ2-4; 8 nucleotides match TRBD2. Germline V gene lookup returns CDR1 SGHTA and CDR2 FQGNSA. Unmatched junction bases numbered 7, after V lost 1 base and J lost 8 bases. The CDR3 extends over 15 amino acids. The CDR3 spells CASSLVIAGGDIQYF. CDR3 nucleotide sequence: TGTGCCAGCAGCTTAGTTATCGCGGGGGGAGACATTCAGTACTTC.

This chain uses TRBV2 with TRBJ2-2, with D possibly called TRBD1 or TRBD2 (6 bases each). Deletions cut 3 bases from V and 4 bases from J, with 18 bases between. The V gene's germline CDR1 is SNHLY and CDR2 FYNNEI. This CDR3 has 17 amino acids. This CDR3 reads CASSEVGGPVPTGELFF. In nucleotides, the CDR3 is TGTGCCAGCAGTGAGGTGGGGGGCCCGGTCCCCACCGGGGAGCTGTTTTTT. The full variable domain, in which reference TRBV2 and TRBJ2-2 provide the parts outside the CDR3, is EPEVTQTPSHQVTQMGQEVILRCVPISNHLYFYWYRQILGQKVEFLVSFYNNEISEKSEIFDDQFSVERPDGSNFTLKIRSTKLEDSAMYFCASSEVGGPVPTGELFFGEGSRLTVL.